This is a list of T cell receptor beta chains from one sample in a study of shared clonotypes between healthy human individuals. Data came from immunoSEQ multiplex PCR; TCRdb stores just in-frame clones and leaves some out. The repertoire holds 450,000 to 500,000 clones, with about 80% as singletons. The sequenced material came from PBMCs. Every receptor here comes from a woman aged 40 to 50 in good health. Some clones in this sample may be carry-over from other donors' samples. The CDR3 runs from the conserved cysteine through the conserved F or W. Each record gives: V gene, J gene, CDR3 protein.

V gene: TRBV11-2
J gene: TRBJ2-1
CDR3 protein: CASSPGGGSDEQFF

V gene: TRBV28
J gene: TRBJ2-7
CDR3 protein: CASTPAGLAGVVWEQYF

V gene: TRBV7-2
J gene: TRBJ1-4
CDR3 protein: CASSDRANNEKLFF

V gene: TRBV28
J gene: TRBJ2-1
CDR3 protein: CASSPFSGSQYNEQFF

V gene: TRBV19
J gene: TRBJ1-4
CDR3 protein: CASSITTGRGEKLFF

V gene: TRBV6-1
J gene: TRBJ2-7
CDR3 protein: CASKGMGGTPYEQYF

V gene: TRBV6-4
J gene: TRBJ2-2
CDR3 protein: CASSDRGEGTGELFF

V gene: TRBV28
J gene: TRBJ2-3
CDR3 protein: CASSQPSGTDTQYF

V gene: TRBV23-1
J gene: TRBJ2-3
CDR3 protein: CASSRLRDTNTDTQYF

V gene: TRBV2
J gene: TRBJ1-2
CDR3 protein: CASRPTPATNYGYTF

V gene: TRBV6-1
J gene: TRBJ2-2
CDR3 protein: CASSEFPGGYTGELFF

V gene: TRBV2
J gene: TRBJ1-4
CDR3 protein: CASMAEPTNEKLFF

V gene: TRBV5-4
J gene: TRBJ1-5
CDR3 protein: CASSQVGNQPQHF

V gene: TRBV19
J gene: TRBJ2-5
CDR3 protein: CASSIRVIGQETQYF

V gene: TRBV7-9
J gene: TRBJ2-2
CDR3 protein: CASSVPGELFF

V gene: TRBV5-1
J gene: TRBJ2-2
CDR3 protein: CASSFSGANTGELFF

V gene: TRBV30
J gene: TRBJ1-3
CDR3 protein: CAWSLLAGNTIYF

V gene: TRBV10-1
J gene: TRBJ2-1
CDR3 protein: CASSESGSRNEQFF

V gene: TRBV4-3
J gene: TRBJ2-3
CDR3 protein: CASSQDFSTDTQYF

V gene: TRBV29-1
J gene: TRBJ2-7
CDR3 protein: CSVGVVRGPLYEQYF

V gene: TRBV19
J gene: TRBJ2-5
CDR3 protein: CASSIAKGEQETQYF

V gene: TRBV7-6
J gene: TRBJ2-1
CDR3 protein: CASSSLEYEQFF

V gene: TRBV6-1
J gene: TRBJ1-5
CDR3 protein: CASSQQGNQPQHF

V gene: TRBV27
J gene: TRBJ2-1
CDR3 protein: CASSRHLSDRGIYNEQFF

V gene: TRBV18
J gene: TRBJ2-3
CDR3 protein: CASSPSLTDTQYF

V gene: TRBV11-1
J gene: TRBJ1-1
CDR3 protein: CASSFVRQGIMNTEAFF

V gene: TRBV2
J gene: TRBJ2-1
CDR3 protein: CASSVISGRYEQFF

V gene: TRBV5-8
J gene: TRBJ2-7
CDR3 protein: CASRPHRSPRHEQYF

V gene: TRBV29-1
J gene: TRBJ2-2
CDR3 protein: CSASLAGGAGELFF

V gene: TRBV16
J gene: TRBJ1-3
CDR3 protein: CASRSYPSGNTIYF

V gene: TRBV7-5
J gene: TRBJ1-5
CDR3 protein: CVRSLSGGVAPTPPHPQPQHF

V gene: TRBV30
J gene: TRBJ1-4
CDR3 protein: CAWSWAAREKLFF

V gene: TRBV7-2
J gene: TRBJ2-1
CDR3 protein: CASSLYGGEQFF

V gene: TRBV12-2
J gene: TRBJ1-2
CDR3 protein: CASRLVGISSGYGYTF

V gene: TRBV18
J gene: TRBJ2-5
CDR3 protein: CASSPPMSGTFQETQYF

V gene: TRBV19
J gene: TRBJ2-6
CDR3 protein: CASSIDRLSGANVLTF

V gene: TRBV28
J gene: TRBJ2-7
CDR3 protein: CASSSKEPYEQYF

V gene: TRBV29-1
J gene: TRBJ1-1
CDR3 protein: CSVGGVDTEAFF

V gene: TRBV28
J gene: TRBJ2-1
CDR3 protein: CASSVTGSYNEQFF

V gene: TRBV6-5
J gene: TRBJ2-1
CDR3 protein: CASSYSVPWKQFF

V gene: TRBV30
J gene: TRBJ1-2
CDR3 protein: CAWSGQGAVYGYTF

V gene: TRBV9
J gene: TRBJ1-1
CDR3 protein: CASSVDGGRLNTEAFF

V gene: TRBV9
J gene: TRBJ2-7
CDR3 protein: CASSVGTSGTTDYEQYF

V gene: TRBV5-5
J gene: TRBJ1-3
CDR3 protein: CASSLDSGNTIYF

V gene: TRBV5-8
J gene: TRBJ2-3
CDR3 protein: CASSLTSDTQYF

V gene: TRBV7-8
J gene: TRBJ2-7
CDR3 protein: CASSLSALINEQYF

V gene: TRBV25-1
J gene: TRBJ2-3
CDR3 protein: CASSEISGSRNTQYF

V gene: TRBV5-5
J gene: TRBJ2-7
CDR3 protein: CASNLAAIGPYEQYF

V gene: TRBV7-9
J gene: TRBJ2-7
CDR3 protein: CASSLSGTSFFTPHEQYF

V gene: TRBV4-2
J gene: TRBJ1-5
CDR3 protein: CASSQDGAANQPQHF

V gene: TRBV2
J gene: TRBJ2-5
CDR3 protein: CASSEARQETQYF

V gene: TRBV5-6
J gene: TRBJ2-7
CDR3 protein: CASSHRLYEQYF

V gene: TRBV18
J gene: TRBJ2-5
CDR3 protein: CASSPRGRGETQYF

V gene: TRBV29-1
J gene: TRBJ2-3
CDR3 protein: CSVESLAVTQYF